This entry is about one T cell receptor (beta chain). The CDR3 is 16 amino acids. Trimming removed 4 bases at V and 0 bases at J, with 15 bases between. Germline V gene lookup returns CDR1 LGHNT and CDR2 FRNRAP. The data derive from a study of blood T cell repertoires in COVID-19. About the study: COVID-19 samples from acute and convalescent phases originated in the United States, Italy and Spain. From T cells, B-cell-depleted T cells, or PBMCs came the material, which was cDNA or gDNA.

Original processing notes: Amplifying reference gene primers gave estimates of nucleated cell counts. The method was immunoSEQ multiplex PCR; TCRdb's version includes in-frame clones alone and lacks a portion of them. V and J calls and clone size are as listed in that table; D and trimming were resolved from the DNA. Among under 250,000 clones listed, less than 90% were seen once. The source is a woman in her sixties who had recovered from COVID-19. The sample comprised peripheral blood. The chain combines TRBV12-5 with TRBJ1-1; no clear D. The CDR3 region is CASGSPRRGMNTEAFF. Written as DNA, the CDR3 is TGTGCTAGTGGTTCCCCCCGACGAGGCATGAACACTGAAGCTTTCTTT.